This passage covers 26 T cell receptor beta chains from one sample sequenced in a study of T cell changes during pregnancy in multiple sclerosis. The method was immunoSEQ multiplex PCR; TCRdb's version includes in-frame clones alone and lacks a portion of them. The sample yields tens of thousands of clones, around 93% seen once. The material was PBMCs, obtained in the first trimester of pregnancy. The receptor set was obtained from a female donor in good health, serving as a control in a pregnancy study. Some clones in this sample may be carry-over from other donors' samples.

The chain links TRBV6-4 to TRBJ2-2; TRBD2 matches 9 bases. Trimming took 3 bases from V and 5 from J; bases not matched to a gene: 4. The CDR3 is made up of 15 amino acids. CDR1 and CDR2 from the germline V gene are MRHNA and SNTAGT. In nucleotides, the CDR3 is TGTGCCAGCAGTGAACTAGCGGGCAGTACCGGGGAGCTGTTTTTT. Translated: CASSELAGSTGELFF.

The genes are TRBV21-1 and TRBJ1-1. TRBV21-1 is marked as a pseudogene. This CDR3 comprises 15 residues. CDR3 protein: CASSKALSGGAEAFF. The CDR3 DNA follows: TGTGCCAGCAGCAAAGCGCTGTCGGGGGGGGCTGAAGCTTTCTTT.

The chain carries TRBV15 and TRBJ2-3; D is unresolved. The CDR3 extends over 13 amino acids. Germline V gives CDR1 LNHNV, CDR2 YYDKDF (reference sequence). Trimming shortened V by 6 bases and J by 7 bases, and 14 bases separated the two germline ends. CDR3 in DNA: TGTGCCACCAGAGAGCTTTCGTCAAATACGCAGTATTTT. Translated: CATRELSSNTQYF. Together with reference TRBV15 and TRBJ2-3, the CDR3 gives the full variable domain: DAMVIQNPRYQVTQFGKPVTLSCSQTLNHNVMYWYQQKSSQAPKLLFHYYDKDFNNEADTPDNFQSRRPNTSFCFLDIRSPGLGDTAMYLCATRELSSNTQYFGPGTRLTVL.

The chain has TRBV2 and TRBJ2-3, with 10 bases aligning to TRBD2. The CDR3 extends over 17 amino acids. CDR1 and CDR2 from the germline V gene are SNHLY and FYNNEI. V was clipped by 11 bases and J by 0 bases; unmatched bases: 14. Here the CDR3 reads CAAGWTSGSISTDTQYF. The CDR3 nucleotides are TGTGCCGCCGGATGGACTAGCGGAAGCATTAGCACAGATACGCAGTATTTT.

V gene TRBV10-3 combines with J gene TRBJ2-3; D perhaps matches TRBD1 (5 bases). The CDR3 totals 18 residues. V was shortened by 0 bases and J by 2 bases, with 18 bases between the two germline ends. CDR1 is ENHRY and CDR2 is SYGVKD in the germline V gene. The CDR3 DNA reads as TGTGCCATCAGTGAGTCCTCCCCCCCTAGACAGTACACAGATACGCAGTATTTT. Translating it yields CAISESSPPRQYTDTQYF.

The V and J genes are TRBV5-6 and TRBJ2-7; 11 nucleotides match TRBD2. Germline CDR1 SGHDT, CDR2 YYEEEE. V shed 5 bases and J 3 bases; nucleotides not matched to a gene: 7. There are 15 residues in the CDR3. For the CDR3, the DNA is TGTGCCAGCAGGCCCTTGGGACTAGCGGACTACGAGCAGTACTTC. As protein: CASRPLGLADYEQYF.

This clone was detected only a few times. CDR3 DNA sequence: TGTGCCAGCAGTGAACCACAGGGCGGGTATTCACCCCTCCACTTT. Amino acids: CASSEPQGGYSPLHF. This sequence joins TRBV2 and TRBJ1-6; TRBD1 is a possible D gene (6 bases). CDR1 and CDR2 (germline): SNHLY, FYNNEI. CDR3 size: 15 residues. Deletions cut 2 bases from V and 8 bases from J, with 13 bases between.

The chain employs TRBV5-1 and TRBJ1-3; D unclear. CDR3 length: 16 amino acids. V gave up 2 bases and J gave up 0 bases, with 12 bases separating them. From germline, CDR1 is SGHRS and CDR2 YFSETQ. The CDR3 loop is CASSLGDASSGNTIYF. CDR3 bases: TGCGCCAGCAGCTTAGGAGACGCCTCCTCTGGAAACACCATATATTTT.

This clone was recorded only once. This sequence joins TRBV5-1 and TRBJ2-5; D might be TRBD2 (5 bases). Germline loops: CDR1 SGHRS, CDR2 YFSETQ. Trimming shortened V by 1 base and J by 5 bases, and 9 bases separated the two germline ends. CDR3 length: 13 residues. The CDR3 here is CASSLWSGETQYF. The CDR3 nucleotides read TGCGCCAGCAGCTTGTGGTCGGGGGAGACCCAGTACTTC.

V and J are TRBV6-1 and TRBJ1-5, with D tentatively TRBD1 (5 bases). In germline, CDR1 is MNHNS, CDR2 SASEGT. This CDR3 is 15 amino acids long. Trimming took 3 bases from V and 5 from J, leaving 14 bases between them. The CDR3 DNA reads as TGTGCCAGCAGTGATTATGGGGCCAGAGATCAGCCCCAGCATTTT. Its protein product is CASSDYGARDQPQHF.

This chain joins TRBV25-1 and TRBJ1-1, with D tentatively TRBD1 (5 bases). CDR1 and CDR2 (germline): MGHDK, SYGVNS. V was pared by 5 bases and J by 3 bases, with 16 bases between. The CDR3 covers 15 residues. In DNA form, the CDR3 reads TGTGCCAGCAGTCCCCCCGGGGGAATGGACACTGAAGCTTTCTTT. It codes for CASSPPGGMDTEAFF. Complete variable domain (other parts from reference TRBV25-1 and TRBJ1-1): EADIYQTPRYLVIGTGKKITLECSQTMGHDKMYWYQQDPGMELHLIHYSYGVNSTEKGDLSSESTVSRIRTEHFPLTLESARPSHTSQYLCASSPPGGMDTEAFFGQGTRLTVV.

This sequence joins TRBV5-4 and TRBJ2-2; maybe TRBD2 (6 bases). V was trimmed by 4 bases and J by 6 bases, leaving 13 bases between them. The CDR3 is 14 residues long. Germline CDR1 reads SGHNT; CDR2 reads YYREEE (reference sequence). CDR3 DNA: TGTGCCAGCAGCATCGGAGGGGTCGCCGGGGAGCTGTTTTTT. It yields the protein CASSIGGVAGELFF.

The chain links TRBV9 to TRBJ1-5, with D tentatively TRBD1 (6 bases). This CDR3 is 15 amino acids long. The ends were cut back, 3 bases at V and 0 bases at J, with 10 bases in the middle. CDR1 is SGDLS and CDR2 is YYNGEE in the germline V gene. The CDR3 region is CASSAGTLSNQPQHF. Written as DNA, the CDR3 is TGTGCCAGCAGCGCCGGGACACTTAGCAATCAGCCCCAGCATTTT.

This clone was observed a few times. This sequence joins TRBV25-1 and TRBJ1-1; D gene uncertain. The germline V gene encodes CDR1 MGHDK and CDR2 SYGVNS. Trimming left V 2 bases short and J 2 bases short, with 6 bases between. CDR3 length: 13 residues. The DNA of the CDR3 is TGTGCCAGCAGTGAAGGCAGTAACACTGAAGCTTTCTTT. Translated: CASSEGSNTEAFF.

V and J are TRBV11-2 and TRBJ2-7; 10 positions match TRBD2. Germline V gives CDR1 SGHAT, CDR2 FQNNGV. The J segment lost 4 bases and the V segment lost 0 bases, leaving 3 bases of the junction unmatched. The CDR3 extends over 15 amino acids. The CDR3 is CASSLDRTSGYEQYF. The CDR3 nucleotides are TGTGCCAGCAGCTTAGATCGGACTAGCGGTTACGAGCAGTACTTC.

V usage is TRBV5-1 and J usage is TRBJ1-3; D remains ambiguous. The germline CDR1 and CDR2 sequences are SGHRS and YFSETQ. V lost 1 base, J lost 3 bases, and 14 bases lay in between. CDR3 size: 16 residues. The CDR3 is CASSLSALRGGNTIYF. DNA of the CDR3: TGCGCCAGCAGCTTGTCGGCGCTCCGAGGTGGAAACACCATATATTTT. Full variable domain (missing parts from reference TRBV5-1 and TRBJ1-3): KAGVTQTPRYLIKTRGQQVTLSCSPISGHRSVSWYQQTPGQGLQFLFEYFSETQRNKGNFPGRFSGRQFSNSRSEMNVSTLELGDSALYLCASSLSALRGGNTIYFGEGSWLTVV.

The chain employs TRBV2 and TRBJ2-2; TRBD2 aligns across 7 bases. The CDR3 runs 14 residues. V dropped 6 bases and J dropped 7; count of bases not matched to a gene: 8. Germline V gives CDR1 SNHLY, CDR2 FYNNEI. The DNA of the CDR3 is TGTGCCAGCAGGGCGCTGGGGGGGAGCGGGGAGCTGTTTTTT. It encodes CASRALGGSGELFF.

CDR3 protein: CASSPGRGAQGYTF. CDR3 DNA sequence: TGTGCCAGCAGCCCGGGTCGGGGGGCGCAAGGCTACACCTTC. The rearrangement links TRBV7-8 to TRBJ1-2, with D tentatively TRBD1 (6 bases). This CDR3 contains 14 residues. V was clipped by 5 bases and J by 8 bases, with 18 bases between them. Germline assignment: CDR1 SGHVS and CDR2 FQNEAQ.

This rearrangement joins TRBV19 to TRBJ1-5, with D maybe TRBD1 (5 bases). This CDR3 is 15 amino acids long. V shed 3 bases and J shed 2 bases, with 11 bases lying between them. The V gene's germline CDR1 is LNHDA and CDR2 SQIVND (reference sequence). CDR3 DNA sequence: TGTGCCAGTAGTATTGTGGACACGGGCAATCAGCCCCAGCATTTT. Protein product: CASSIVDTGNQPQHF.

The V and J genes are TRBV7-8 and TRBJ1-3; TRBD1 matches at 8 bases. The trim removed 7 bases at V and 1 base at J, leaving 15 bases unmatched. The germline gives CDR1 SGHVS, CDR2 FQNEAQ. CDR3 size: 18 residues. The CDR3 region has the DNA TGTGCCAGCATCCGCTCCCCCTTTCAGGGGGCATCTGGAAACACCATATATTTT. It encodes CASIRSPFQGASGNTIYF.

V and J are TRBV18 and TRBJ1-2; maybe TRBD1 (5 bases). The CDR3 is made up of 16 amino acids. Germline lookup yields CDR1 KGHSH and CDR2 LQKENI. V was shortened by 3 bases and J by 0 bases, with 14 bases between the two germline ends. In nucleotides, the CDR3 is TGTGCCAGCTCACCCGGTTTTGGGGCGGCTAACTATGGCTACACCTTC. Amino acids: CASSPGFGAANYGYTF. Full variable domain (rest looked up from reference TRBV18 and TRBJ1-2): NAGVMQNPRHLVRRRGQEARLRCSPMKGHSHVYWYRQLPEEGLKFMVYLQKENIIDESGMPKERFSAEFPKEGPSILRIQQVVRGDSAAYFCASSPGFGAANYGYTFGSGTRLTVV.

The chain carries TRBV29-1 and TRBJ1-1, with a possible D match to TRBD1 (5 bases). V lost 4 bases and J 6 bases, leaving 9 bases between the germline ends. Germline V gene sequence: CDR1 SQVTM, CDR2 ANQGSEA. The CDR3 has 11 residues. For the CDR3, the DNA is TGCAGCGTTGGGGCAGGGCCTGAAGCTTTCTTT. Protein sequence: CSVGAGPEAFF. The full variable domain, rest sourced from reference TRBV29-1 and TRBJ1-1, is SAVISQKPSRDICQRGTSLTIQCQVDSQVTMMFWYRQQPGQSLTLIATANQGSEATYESGFVIDKFPISRPNLTFSTLTVSNMSPEDSSIYLCSVGAGPEAFFGQGTRLTVV.

The genes are TRBV28 and TRBJ2-3; D is undetermined. Germline CDR1 and CDR2: MDHEN and SYDVKM. The CDR3 covers 13 residues. Trimming cost V 7 bases and J 4 bases, with 12 bases left between them. The CDR3 protein is CASTRRSADTQYF. The CDR3 DNA reads as TGTGCCAGCACACGAAGAAGCGCAGATACGCAGTATTTT.

The chain has TRBV5-6 and TRBJ2-2, with 8 bases fitting TRBD2. The CDR3 runs to 16 residues. V shed 2 bases and J 7 bases; nucleotides not matched to a gene: 10. Per the germline V gene, CDR1 is SGHDT and CDR2 is YYEEEE. Here the CDR3 reads CASSFGPGGQSGELFF. The CDR3, as DNA: TGTGCCAGCAGCTTCGGACCGGGGGGGCAAAGCGGGGAGCTGTTTTTT.

The chain uses TRBV7-9 and TRBJ2-7, with TRBD2 identical over 11 bases. The CDR3 consists of 17 residues. V lost 4 bases, J lost 7 bases, and 15 bases stayed unmatched. CDR1 SEHNR and CDR2 FQNEAQ come from the germline V gene (reference sequence). DNA of the CDR3: TGTGCCAGCAGCTCCCCGGGACTAGCGGACCCATTACGGGAGCAGTACTTC. The encoded protein is CASSSPGLADPLREQYF.

The chain employs TRBV7-8 and TRBJ1-5; D uncertain. Germline V gene sequence: CDR1 SGHVS, CDR2 FQNEAQ. The CDR3 length is 13 residues. V shed 5 bases and J shed 3 bases, with 8 bases lying between them. The CDR3 spells CASSPPYNQPQHF. The CDR3 coding sequence is TGTGCCAGCAGCCCTCCGTACAATCAGCCCCAGCATTTT. Full variable domain (outside the CDR3, taken from reference TRBV7-8 and TRBJ1-5): GAGVSQSPRYKVAKRGQDVALRCDPISGHVSLFWYQQALGQGPEFLTYFQNEAQLDKSGLPSDRFFAERPEGSVSTLKIQRTQQEDSAVYLCASSPPYNQPQHFGDGTRLSIL.